This passage covers 15 T cell receptor beta chains from one sample sequenced in a study of a mutant IDH1 vaccine in newly diagnosed glioma (dated by TCRdb to the early 2020s). Libraries were prepared through the immunoSEQ multiplex PCR assay. TCRdb stores this immuneACCESS table with in-frame sequences only. Part of the clones is absent; in the studies checked, under half of the shortfall reflects unresolved V genes, and no reason is known for the rest. In this sample the table shows approximately 81,000 clones, roughly 85% of which occur a single time. The ten largest make up approximately 2% of the sample. Interpreted using the paper, the time point label stands for: week 23, last vaccination. Each vaccine dose was 300 ug of a 20-mer mutant IDH1 peptide in Montanide, given subcutaneously with topical imiquimod. No cognate antigen is known for these TCRs. Here the sequenced sample was PBMCs, taken from a glioma patient whose treatment included an IDH1 peptide vaccine. These receptors came from a man aged 25-40 years with glioma. Some clones in this sample may be carry-over from other donors' samples.

V usage is TRBV30 and J usage is TRBJ2-2; D may correspond to TRBD1 or TRBD2 (5 bases each). CDR3 size: 17 residues. V was cut by 3 bases and J by 4 bases, with 21 bases left in between. The germline CDR1 and CDR2 sequences are GTSNPN and SVGIG (reference sequence). The CDR3 DNA is TGTGCCTGGAGCGAGGATCCGGGGCGGATCTCCACCGGGGAGCTGTTTTTT. Amino acid sequence: CAWSEDPGRISTGELFF.

The chain carries TRBV28 and TRBJ1-5; possibly TRBD1 for D (6 bases). From germline, CDR1 is MDHEN and CDR2 SYDVKM. Trimming pared 3 bases from V and 3 bases from J, leaving 15 bases between. CDR3 length equals 16 residues. For the CDR3, the DNA is TGTGCCAGCAGTTTCTTAAGGACAGCTGACAATCAGCCCCAGCATTTT. Amino acids: CASSFLRTADNQPQHF. Full variable domain (rest looked up from reference TRBV28 and TRBJ1-5): DVKVTQSSRYLVKRTGEKVFLECVQDMDHENMFWYRQDPGLGLRLIYFSYDVKMKEKGDIPEGYSVSREKKERFSLILESASTNQTSMYLCASSFLRTADNQPQHFGDGTRLSIL.

V is TRBV28 and J is TRBJ1-1, with 7 nucleotides matching TRBD1. Germline V CDR1 and CDR2: MDHEN, SYDVKM. V lost 7 bases to trimming and J lost 1 base; unmatched junction nucleotides: 18. The CDR3 is 18 residues long. The CDR3 here is CASTQGGTDPSGNTEAFF. The CDR3 nucleotides read TGTGCCAGCACACAAGGGGGCACCGACCCTTCAGGGAACACTGAAGCTTTCTTT.

A single count supports this clone. This rearrangement joins TRBV4-1 to TRBJ2-5; 10 bases agree with TRBD1. The CDR3 is 15 residues long. V shed 6 bases and J 5 bases; nucleotides not matched to a gene: 9. Germline V gene sequence: CDR1 MGHRA, CDR2 YSYEKL. CDR3 protein: CASSPTGQGLETQYF. The CDR3 DNA is TGCGCCAGCAGTCCTACGGGACAGGGGTTGGAGACCCAGTACTTC.

The chain combines TRBV7-2 with TRBJ2-1; possible D gene TRBD1, 5 bases. The length of the CDR3 is 14 residues. Trimming pared 0 bases from V and 10 bases from J, leaving 13 bases between. Germline V gives CDR1 SGHTA, CDR2 FQGNSA. CDR3 nucleotide sequence: TGTGCCAGCAGCTTAGCTGTTAGTCAGGGCGAGCAGTTCTTC. Residues: CASSLAVSQGEQFF. The full variable domain, in which reference TRBV7-2 and TRBJ2-1 provide the parts outside the CDR3, is GAGVSQSPSNKVTEKGKDVELRCDPISGHTALYWYRQSLGQGLEFLIYFQGNSAPDKSGLPSDRFSAERTGGSVSTLTIQRTQQEDSAVYLCASSLAVSQGEQFFGPGTRLTVL.

The rearrangement uses TRBV5-8 and TRBJ1-3; a possible D gene is TRBD1 (6 bases). This CDR3 is built from 14 residues. V lost 2 bases, J lost 3 bases, and 9 bases lay in between. Germline lookup yields CDR1 SGHTS and CDR2 YDEGEE. The CDR3 here is CASSLRGLGNTIYF. The CDR3 nucleotides are TGTGCCAGCAGCTTACGGGGGCTTGGAAACACCATATATTTT.

CDR3 nucleotide sequence: TGTGCCAGCAGTCCGACAGGGGGTCGGGAAAAACTGTTTTTT. Translated, it gives CASSPTGGREKLFF. The rearrangement uses TRBV7-6 and TRBJ1-4; 9 positions agree with TRBD1. V gave up 6 bases and J gave up 8 bases; unmatched junction bases: 7. The CDR3 loop spans 14 amino acids. CDR1 and CDR2 (germline): SGHVS, FNYEAQ.

A remark on this clone: One end of the junction varies from germline; a read error may be responsible. The chain has TRBV5-6 and TRBJ2-3; no reliable D call. The germline CDR1 and CDR2 sequences are SGHDT and YYEEEE. The CDR3 spans 11 residues. The CDR3 coding sequence is TGTGCCAGCAGCTTGACAGAGACGCAGTATTTT. It codes for CASSLTETQYF. The full variable domain, completed using reference TRBV5-6 and TRBJ2-3, is DAGVTQSPTHLIKTRGQQVTLRCSPKSGHDTVSWYQQALGQGPQFIFQYYEEEERQRGNFPDRFSGHQFPNYSSELNVNALLLGDSALYLCASSLTETQYFGPGTRLTVL.

The chain uses TRBV5-6 and TRBJ2-7; a weak D match, TRBD2 (7 bases). The CDR3 spans 13 residues. Germline CDR1 is SGHDT and CDR2 is YYEEEE. V was clipped by 5 bases and J by 6 bases, with 15 bases between them. CDR3 coding DNA: TGTGCCAGCAGGCATAAGGGAGGGGGCGAGCAGTACTTC. Translation gives CASRHKGGGEQYF.

This clone was picked up one time. This chain uses TRBV30 with TRBJ2-1; TRBD2 aligns across 12 bases. Trimming removed 3 bases from V and 4 bases from J; junction bases left unmatched: 4. The CDR3 runs to 15 residues. Germline loops: CDR1 GTSNPN, CDR2 SVGIG (reference sequence). The CDR3 region is CAWSEGLAGYNEQFF. In DNA, the CDR3 is TGTGCCTGGAGCGAAGGACTAGCGGGGTACAATGAGCAGTTCTTC. Supplemented by reference TRBV30 and TRBJ2-1, the full variable domain reads SQTIHQWPATLVQPVGSPLSLECTVEGTSNPNLYWYRQAAGRGLQLLFYSVGIGQISSEVPQNLSASRPQDRQFILSSKKLLLSDSGFYLCAWSEGLAGYNEQFFGPGTRLTVL.

The rearrangement links TRBV9 to TRBJ2-7; a weak D match, TRBD2 (6 bases). Trimming removed 1 base from V and 1 base from J, with 12 bases in between. CDR3 size: 15 residues. Germline CDR1 reads SGDLS; CDR2 reads YYNGEE. The CDR3 sequence is CASSVNQRASYEQYF. In nucleotides, the CDR3 is TGTGCCAGCAGCGTAAACCAGCGGGCATCCTACGAGCAGTACTTC.

The rearrangement links TRBV6-5 to TRBJ1-1; maybe TRBD1 (6 bases). The CDR3 spans 16 residues. Looked up from germline, CDR1 is MNHEY and CDR2 is SVGAGI. Trimming pared 0 bases from V and 5 bases from J, leaving 16 bases between. The CDR3 sequence: CASSYSTQGYKTEAFF. CDR3 nucleotides: TGTGCCAGCAGTTACTCGACCCAGGGGTATAAGACTGAAGCTTTCTTT.

The chain carries TRBV28 and TRBJ2-1; D is possibly TRBD2 (6 bases). V lost 2 bases, J lost 9 bases, and 11 bases lay in between. The CDR3 runs 13 residues. Per the germline V gene, CDR1 is MDHEN and CDR2 is SYDVKM. The CDR3 coding sequence is TGTGCCAGCAGTTTAGGGGGACTTGTTGAGCAGTTCTTC. Protein: CASSLGGLVEQFF.

This chain uses TRBV5-4 with TRBJ1-4; D may be TRBD1 (5 bases). The germline CDR1 and CDR2 sequences are SGHNT and YYREEE (reference sequence). The V end was cut by 2 bases, the J end by 5 bases, with 10 bases between. This CDR3 spans 14 amino acids. CDR3 sequence (DNA): TGTGCCAGCAGCTTATCTGGGGCCAATGAAAAACTGTTTTTT. It codes for CASSLSGANEKLFF.

The chain employs TRBV5-4 and TRBJ2-2; 7 bases match TRBD2. Germline assignment: CDR1 SGHNT and CDR2 YYREEE (reference sequence). The CDR3 consists of 15 residues. With 3 bases clipped from V and 3 bases from J, the junction kept 5 bases outside the gene matches. The CDR3 loop is CASSSRGEHTGELFF. In DNA form, the CDR3 reads TGTGCCAGCAGCTCTCGGGGGGAACACACCGGGGAGCTGTTTTTT.